This entry is about one T cell receptor beta chain. The antigen is not known. Profiling relied on immunoSEQ multiplex PCR, and the TCRdb table lists in-frame clones only, not all of them. The table shows about 160,000 clones, with around nine tenths occurring only once. These data are taken from a study of cytomegalovirus exposure and HLA in healthy donors. The CDR3 loop spans 11 amino acids. CDR1 is MNHEY and CDR2 is SVGAGI in the germline V gene. Trimming took off 8 bases at V and 6 bases at J, with 10 bases between the two ends. Study-wide results and limits: In vitro checks showed that three CMV-associated chains really do target CMV antigens. In the 120 validation repertoires, approximately 93% of cluster scores exceeded 0, per a later analysis. There were 150 to 200 TCR beta chains listed as cytomegalovirus-associated.

The receptor was derived from a woman between 18 and 29 years old in good health and CMV-seropositive. Material: PBMCs. The chain couples TRBV6-5 to TRBJ1-1, with D uncertain. The CDR3 loop is CASARAPEAFF. CDR3 nucleotide sequence: TGTGCCAGCGCGAGGGCCCCTGAAGCTTTCTTT.